This entry lists 7 T cell receptor beta chains sequenced from one sample in a study of shared clonotypes between healthy human individuals. Produced via immunoSEQ multiplex PCR; TCRdb's table is partial and in-frame only. The sample has over a million clones; 95% to 97% are singletons. The source material was naive CD4+ T cells sorted from blood. As for subset: CD45RA+ positively selected. The receptors originated from a man aged 30 to 39 in good health.

The V gene is TRBV6-1, the J gene TRBJ2-7; the match to TRBD1 covers 8 bases. Germline V CDR1 and CDR2: MNHNS, SASEGT. The length of the CDR3 is 13 residues. J gave up 3 bases and V 7 bases, and 5 bases lay outside the gene matches. This CDR3 is CASTSQGGYEQYF. The CDR3 bases are TGTGCCAGCACCTCACAGGGGGGCTACGAGCAGTACTTC.

The chain recombines TRBV27 with TRBJ2-1; D is possibly TRBD2 (5 bases). V shed 0 bases and J shed 3 bases, with 9 bases lying between them. Germline V gene data show CDR1 as MNHEY and CDR2 as SMNVEV (reference sequence). This CDR3 comprises 15 residues. In DNA, the CDR3 is TGTGCCAGCAGTTTATCAACTAGTATCTACAATGAGCAGTTCTTC. Translated: CASSLSTSIYNEQFF.

This chain links TRBV28 with TRBJ2-5; 10 nucleotides agree with TRBD2. The CDR3 spans 14 residues. V shed 7 bases and J 6 bases; nucleotides not matched to a gene: 8. The germline gives CDR1 MDHEN, CDR2 SYDVKM. This CDR3 is CASNLPGLAKTQYF. The CDR3 DNA follows: TGTGCCAGCAATCTCCCGGGACTAGCGAAGACCCAGTACTTC.

Comments on this clone: The sample carries other DNA sequences with the same CDR3. The chain links TRBV5-1 to TRBJ2-5, with a weak D call TRBD2 (5 bases). CDR1 and CDR2 from the germline V gene are SGHRS and YFSETQ. This CDR3 is built from 14 residues. V gave up 0 bases and J gave up 1 base, with 7 bases separating them. CDR3 in amino acids: CASSLGGIQETQYF. The CDR3 DNA reads TGCGCCAGCAGCTTGGGAGGGATCCAAGAGACCCAGTACTTC.

The rearrangement uses TRBV7-8 and TRBJ1-2; no reliable D call. From germline, CDR1 is SGHVS and CDR2 FQNEAQ. V was clipped by 2 bases and J by 3 bases, with 16 bases between them. The CDR3 sequence is 16 residues long. The CDR3 sequence: CASSLHLAPDDYGYTF. Written as DNA, the CDR3 is TGTGCCAGCAGCTTACATTTGGCCCCGGATGACTATGGCTACACCTTC.

The table lists this clone with a count of one. This chain joins TRBV7-9 and TRBJ1-1, with unresolved D. Trimming stripped 2 bases from V and 0 bases from J, with 10 bases between. CDR1 and CDR2 (germline): SEHNR, FQNEAQ (reference sequence). There are 15 residues in the CDR3. The CDR3 DNA sequence: TGTGCCAGCAGCTTACGAGAGCACATGAACACTGAAGCTTTCTTT. Residues: CASSLREHMNTEAFF.

V gene TRBV10-2 combines with J gene TRBJ2-1; D gene uncertain. This CDR3 is built from 14 residues. Trimming took off 0 bases at V and 12 bases at J, with 15 bases between the two ends. CDR1 is WSHSY and CDR2 is SAAADI in the germline V gene. The CDR3 loop is CASSESGQSGWQFF. DNA of the CDR3: TGCGCCAGCAGTGAGTCGGGCCAGTCGGGCTGGCAGTTCTTC.